This TCR beta chain was obtained from a study of T cells in Graves' hyperthyroidism and ophthalmopathy. Notes on the study in general: Model predictions of ophthalmopathy came a median approximately seven months before onset.

In its sample, this clonotype was seen a few times. The antigen is unknown. Hyperthyroidism of Graves' type that showed no ophthalmopathy progression within 18 months was stable. Those patients with uncontrolled infection, other autoimmune disease, pregnancy or lactation were excluded. The source of the PBMCs was about 10 ml of fresh peripheral blood. There are 16 residues in the CDR3. Deletions cut 0 bases from V and 2 bases from J, with 12 bases between. From germline, CDR1 is LGHDT and CDR2 YNNKEL (reference sequence). There were TCR beta CDR3 regions amplified from RNA transcripts. The HTBI primer set drove a first-round RT-PCR of the TCR CDR3. Each CDR3 protein is one row after TCRdb ran MiXCR on the multiplex PCR reads. The top ten hold roughly 29% of the sample, which has some 510,000 distinct CDR3 sequences, 20% seen once.

Source material: blood. The origin of this receptor is a man aged 18 to 30 with Graves' hyperthyroidism. The gene calls are TRBV3-1 and TRBJ2-3; D call uncertain. As DNA, the CDR3 is TGTGCCAGCAGCCAAGATCTTGGTGGAATCACAGATACGCAGTATTTT. Translating gives CASSQDLGGITDTQYF.